Listed below are T cell receptor beta chains from one sample, sequenced in a study of T cells in Graves' hyperthyroidism and ophthalmopathy. TCRdb reprocessed the multiplex PCR reads via MiXCR and lists one record per CDR3 protein. The repertoire holds roughly 560,000 distinct CDR3 sequences, with approximately 14% as singletons. The sample consisted of blood. All receptors come from a woman between 35 and 50 years old with Graves' ophthalmopathy. CDR3s include the opening cysteine and the closing phenylalanine or tryptophan. Each record gives: J gene, V gene, D gene, clone size, CDR3 DNA, CDR3 protein. D genes are given only for firm matches. The size entry gives once, few or many counts, or a class when the clone is expanded.

>TRBJ1-1|TRBV24-1|.|many
TGTGCCACCAGAGCTCCCGGGCGCGGGGACACTGAAGCTTTCTTT
CATRAPGRGDTEAFF
>TRBJ1-6|TRBV7-2|.|many
TGTGCCAGCAGACGAAACAGGGATTCACCCCTCCACTTT
CASRRNRDSPLHF
>TRBJ2-7|TRBV24-1|TRBD1|many
TGTGCCACCAGTGCCCCCTCGGGACAGAATTACGAGCAGTACTTC
CATSAPSGQNYEQYF
>TRBJ1-2|TRBV27|.|many
TGTGCCAGCAGTTTAGGGCAGGACGTGTATGGCTACACCTTC
CASSLGQDVYGYTF
>TRBJ1-6|TRBV28|TRBD1|many
TGTGCCACTGTACAGGACAGGGCTAATTCACCCCTCCACTTT
CATVQDRANSPLHF
>TRBJ1-1|TRBV27|.|many
TGTGCCAGCAGTCCCCTTCGTCTCGAAAAGGACACTGAAGCTTTCTTT
CASSPLRLEKDTEAFF
>TRBJ1-4|TRBV2|TRBD1|many
TGTGCCAGCAGTCCACAGGGGGCAACTAATGAAAAACTGTTTTTT
CASSPQGATNEKLFF
>TRBJ1-2|TRBV6-1|.|many
TGTGCCAGCAGTGTGGCCACGACGGTTAACTATGGCTACACCTTC
CASSVATTVNYGYTF
>TRBJ2-5|TRBV7-3|TRBD2|few
TGTGCCAGCAGCTTAATCGGCGGGAGGGAGGAGACCCAGTACTTC
CASSLIGGREETQYF
>TRBJ2-7|TRBV28|TRBD1|many
TGTGCCAGCAGTTTCACGGACAGGGACGACTACGAGCAGTACTTC
CASSFTDRDDYEQYF
>TRBJ1-5|TRBV28|.|many
TGTGCCAGCAGCCAAGACGCAGGGTATCAGCCCCAGCATTTT
CASSQDAGYQPQHF
>TRBJ2-7|TRBV20-1|TRBD2|many
TGCAGTGCCACCCCGGGGGGTTCGAGAGAGCAGTACTTC
CSATPGGSREQYF